This record covers a single T cell receptor (beta chain). The data belong to a study of resident and recirculating memory T cells in vitiligo. Using immunoSEQ multiplex PCR, the repertoire was profiled, and TCRdb retains in-frame clones only, with some absent. The sample gives 72,000 or so clones, under 95% of which show up once; approximately 5.4% is in the top ten. Patients who had received treatment within the previous three months were excluded. Germline CDR1 SGHAT, CDR2 FQNNGV. This CDR3 is built from 15 residues. Between the trimmed V and J ends, which lost 2 bases and 8 bases, there was a span of 15 bases.

The receptor's source is a male donor with vitiligo. Specimen: blood. The genes are TRBV11-2 and TRBJ1-4; tentatively, D is TRBD1 (5 bases). The CDR3 is CASSLLSGRQEKLFF. The CDR3 region has the DNA TGTGCCAGCAGCTTATTGTCAGGCAGACAGGAAAAACTGTTTTTT.